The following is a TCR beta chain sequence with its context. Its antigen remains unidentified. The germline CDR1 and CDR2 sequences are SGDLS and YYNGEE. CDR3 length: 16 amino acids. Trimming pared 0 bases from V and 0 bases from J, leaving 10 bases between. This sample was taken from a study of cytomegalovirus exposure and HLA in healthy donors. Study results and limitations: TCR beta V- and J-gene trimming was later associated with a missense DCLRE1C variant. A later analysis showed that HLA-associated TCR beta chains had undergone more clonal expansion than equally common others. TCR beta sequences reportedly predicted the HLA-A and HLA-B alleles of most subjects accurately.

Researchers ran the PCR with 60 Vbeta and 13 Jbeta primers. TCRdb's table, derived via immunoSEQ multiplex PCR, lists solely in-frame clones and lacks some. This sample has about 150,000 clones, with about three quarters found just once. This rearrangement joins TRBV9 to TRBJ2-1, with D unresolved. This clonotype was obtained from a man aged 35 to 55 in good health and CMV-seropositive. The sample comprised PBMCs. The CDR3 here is CASSVVYQSSYNEQFF. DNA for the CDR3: TGTGCCAGCAGCGTAGTCTACCAAAGCTCCTACAATGAGCAGTTCTTC.